Following are 25 T cell receptor beta chains from one sample sequenced in a study of early T cells in non-severe SARS-CoV-2 infection. One entry per CDR3 protein results from TCRdb running MiXCR on the 5' RACE reads. Among 50,000 to 60,000 distinct CDR3 sequences, about 10% were seen once, and the ten largest hold under 6%. The sample taken for sequencing was whole blood. Receptors originate from an adult who was a healthcare worker with PCR-confirmed SARS-CoV-2 infection or an uninfected control (not recorded which).

The sample holds many counts of this clonotype. The chain recombines TRBV20-1 with TRBJ2-7, with 10 nucleotides matching TRBD1. CDR1 and CDR2 (germline): DFQATT, SNEGSKA (reference sequence). The V gene end was trimmed by 1 base and the J gene end by 2 bases; junction bases not matched to a gene: 8. The CDR3 totals 16 residues. CDR3 protein: CSARAPGQGSTYEQYF. Written as DNA, the CDR3 is TGCAGTGCTAGAGCCCCGGGACAGGGGTCCACCTACGAGCAGTACTTC.

This clonotype was picked up many times. This chain joins TRBV14 and TRBJ1-1; a weak D match, TRBD1 (6 bases). With 2 bases removed from V and 2 bases from J, the gap between germline ends came to 18 bases. Germline CDR1 reads SGHDN; CDR2 reads FVKESK. The CDR3 sequence is 17 residues long. The CDR3: CASSQIEVWGTNTEAFF. CDR3 in DNA: TGTGCCAGCAGCCAAATAGAAGTTTGGGGGACAAACACTGAAGCTTTCTTT.

This clonotype was counted a few times. The V and J genes are TRBV10-3 and TRBJ2-7, with D unclear. The CDR3 has 13 amino acids. CDR1 and CDR2 from the germline V gene are ENHRY and SYGVKD. V was cut by 6 bases and J by 1 base, with 10 bases left in between. The CDR3 here is CAIRADTSYEQYF. CDR3 sequence (DNA): TGTGCCATCAGGGCTGACACTTCCTACGAGCAGTACTTC.

This chain uses TRBV7-3 with TRBJ2-7, with D possibly TRBD1 on 5 matching bases. Germline V gives CDR1 SGHTA, CDR2 FQGTGA. The CDR3 is 15 residues long. The ends were cut back, 3 bases at V and 4 bases at J, with 16 bases in the middle. The CDR3 sequence is CASSFGTGASYEQYF. CDR3 sequence (DNA): TGTGCCAGCAGCTTCGGTACAGGAGCATCTTACGAGCAGTACTTC. The complete variable domain, with remaining parts taken from reference TRBV7-3 and TRBJ2-7, reads GAGVSQTPSNKVTEKGKYVELRCDPISGHTALYWYRQSLGQGPEFLIYFQGTGAADDSGLPNDRFFAVRPEGSVSTLKIQRTERGDSAVYLCASSFGTGASYEQYFGPGTRLTVT.

This chain connects TRBV9 to TRBJ2-1, with D possibly TRBD1 on 6 matching bases. V lost 0 bases to trimming and J lost 6 bases, with 16 bases between them. In germline, CDR1 is SGDLS, CDR2 YYNGEE. The CDR3 consists of 16 residues. This CDR3 is CASSVVGWAGVNEQFF. CDR3 nucleotide sequence: TGTGCCAGCAGCGTAGTTGGATGGGCAGGGGTCAATGAGCAGTTCTTC.

As regards this clonotype: Since a much larger clone is just one base distant, this may be a read error. The CDR3 sequence: CVSRGGGFTGELFF. The CDR3 DNA reads as TGTGTCAGCAGGGGCGGGGGATTCACCGGGGAGCTGTTTTTT. The rearrangement uses TRBV28 and TRBJ2-2, with D maybe TRBD2 (7 bases). Germline loops: CDR1 MDHEN, CDR2 SYDVKM. This CDR3 is built from 14 residues.

The chain carries TRBV20-1 and TRBJ1-6; TRBD1 agrees at 9 bases. In germline, CDR1 is DFQATT, CDR2 SNEGSKA (reference sequence). The CDR3 extends over 13 amino acids. The ends lost 4 bases at V and 7 bases at J; junction bases unmatched: 2. The CDR3 is CSATTGGNSPLHF. The CDR3 region has the DNA TGCAGTGCTACGACAGGGGGAAATTCACCCCTCCACTTT.

The chain combines TRBV12-3 or TRBV12-4 with TRBJ1-2, with D uncertain. V was pared by 4 bases and J by 1 base, with 13 bases between. The CDR3 is 15 amino acids. CDR3 amino acids: CASSSIRNFNYGYTF. The DNA of the CDR3 is TGTGCCAGCAGTTCGATACGCAACTTTAACTATGGCTACACCTTC.

This clonotype was found a few times. The chain couples TRBV30 to TRBJ1-4; D gene uncertain. V was trimmed by 0 bases and J by 7 bases, leaving 18 bases between them. The germline gives CDR1 GTSNPN, CDR2 SVGIG (reference sequence). The CDR3 sequence is 16 residues long. In DNA, the CDR3 is TGTGCCTGGAGTGTACCGGCATACGGTACCGGTGAAAAACTGTTTTTT. Translating gives CAWSVPAYGTGEKLFF.

This clonotype turned up a few times. This sequence joins TRBV6-5 and TRBJ2-6; 14 bases fit TRBD2. CDR1 is MNHEY, CDR2 SVGAGI, per germline. The CDR3 has 18 amino acids. V was pared by 4 bases and J by 4 bases, with 6 bases of the junction left unmatched. In DNA form, the CDR3 reads TGTGCCAGCAGTTTGACTAGCGGGAGGGCAGGGGGGGCCAACGTCCTGACTTTC. Translation: CASSLTSGRAGGANVLTF.

The sample holds a few counts of this clonotype. This chain uses TRBV20-1 with TRBJ1-6; D unclear. Between the trimmed V and J ends, which lost 1 base and 0 bases, there was a span of 13 bases. CDR1 is DFQATT, CDR2 SNEGSKA, per germline (reference sequence). CDR3 length equals 17 residues. CDR3 DNA: TGCAGTGCTAGAGCATTGGCCAGCAGCTCCTATAATTCACCCCTCCACTTT. Translated: CSARALASSSYNSPLHF.

This clonotype was seen a handful of times. V usage is TRBV6-1 and J usage is TRBJ1-2; no clear D. Between the trimmed V and J ends, which lost 4 bases and 4 bases, there was a span of 10 bases. The CDR3 extends over 13 amino acids. Germline assignment: CDR1 MNHNS and CDR2 SASEGT. The CDR3 is CASSASRSYGYTF. The CDR3 DNA reads as TGTGCCAGCAGTGCCTCTAGGAGCTATGGCTACACCTTC.

In its sample, this clonotype was seen many times. The chain is built from TRBV20-1 and TRBJ2-5; D unclear. The length of the CDR3 is 14 residues. Germline CDR1 and CDR2: DFQATT and SNEGSKA (reference sequence). Trimming took 6 bases from V and 1 from J, leaving 15 bases between them. CDR3 sequence: CSAHHVGSQETQYF. The CDR3 DNA reads as TGCAGTGCCCATCATGTCGGCAGCCAAGAGACCCAGTACTTC.

In its sample, this clonotype was seen many times. The chain employs TRBV3-1 and TRBJ2-5; 10 bases agree with TRBD2. The CDR3 runs to 15 residues. The J segment lost 2 bases and the V segment lost 4 bases, leaving 4 bases of the junction unmatched. Germline CDR1 and CDR2: LGHDT and YNNKEL (reference sequence). This CDR3 is CASSPSGGRQETQYF. CDR3 DNA: TGTGCCAGCAGCCCTAGCGGGGGCCGACAAGAGACCCAGTACTTC.

This clonotype showed up many times. This chain joins TRBV5-8 and TRBJ2-5, with D possibly being TRBD1 (6 bases). Germline V gene data show CDR1 as SGHTS and CDR2 as YDEGEE. Trimming removed 5 bases at V and 5 bases at J, with 16 bases between. There are 14 residues in the CDR3. CDR3 DNA sequence: TGTGCCAGCAGTTTTCAGGGGTCCCGCGAGACCCAGTACTTC. As protein: CASSFQGSRETQYF.

This clonotype was found many times. This chain links TRBV29-1 with TRBJ1-3; D not resolved. Per the germline V gene, CDR1 is SQVTM and CDR2 is ANQGSEA. V was trimmed by 2 bases and J by 4 bases, leaving 9 bases between them. The CDR3 loop spans 13 amino acids. The CDR3: CSVERQFGNTIYF. In nucleotides, the CDR3 is TGCAGCGTTGAACGGCAATTCGGAAACACCATATATTTT.

The chain joins TRBV2 to TRBJ1-5; tentative D call: TRBD1 (5 bases). This CDR3 is built from 14 residues. Germline V gives CDR1 SNHLY, CDR2 FYNNEI. V was trimmed by 6 bases and J by 0 bases, leaving 9 bases between them. CDR3 sequence reads: CASSLRGSNQPQHF. DNA of the CDR3: TGTGCCAGCAGCCTTAGGGGTAGCAATCAGCCCCAGCATTTT.

This clonotype was counted at least ten times. This sequence joins TRBV3-1 and TRBJ2-7; a weak D match, TRBD2 (5 bases). CDR3 length equals 13 residues. The germline V gene has CDR1 LGHDT and CDR2 YNNKEL (reference sequence). Deletions cut 2 bases from V and 2 bases from J, with 7 bases between. CDR3 in DNA: TGTGCCAGCAGCCAACCCGGGGCCTACGAGCAGTACTTC. Encoded protein: CASSQPGAYEQYF.

This clonotype was detected a few times. The genes are TRBV12-3 or TRBV12-4 and TRBJ1-6, with D perhaps matching TRBD1 (5 bases). The germline V and J ends were trimmed by 7 bases and 0 bases, with 13 bases remaining between them. The CDR3 is made up of 16 amino acids. CDR3: CASTGTVSSYNSPLHF. DNA of the CDR3: TGTGCCAGCACCGGGACTGTTAGCTCCTATAATTCACCCCTCCACTTT.

This clonotype has at least ten counts. The chain employs TRBV6-1 and TRBJ1-4; 7 bases map to TRBD1. V gave up 3 bases and J gave up 5 bases; unmatched junction bases: 3. This CDR3 comprises 14 residues. Germline V gene lookup returns CDR1 MNHNS and CDR2 SASEGT. The CDR3 sequence: CASSETGNNEKLFF. The CDR3 nucleotides read TGTGCCAGCAGTGAGACAGGGAACAATGAAAAACTGTTTTTT.

The chain carries TRBV29-1 and TRBJ2-5; either TRBD1 or TRBD2 may supply D (5 bases each). This CDR3 is 14 amino acids long. The ends were cut back, 6 bases at V and 0 bases at J, with 14 bases in the middle. CDR1 SQVTM and CDR2 ANQGSEA come from the germline V gene. DNA of the CDR3: TGCAGCGTCGAGGGCAGGGTAAACCAAGAGACCCAGTACTTC. This codes for CSVEGRVNQETQYF.

The chain uses TRBV4-1 and TRBJ2-1; D tentatively reads TRBD1 or TRBD2 (6 bases each). This CDR3 contains 15 residues. Germline V CDR1 and CDR2: MGHRA, YSYEKL. V was cut by 8 bases and J by 7 bases, with 21 bases left in between. CDR3 in DNA: TGCGCCAGCGGCGACGGGGACACCCGGGGGAATGAGCAGTTCTTC. The encoded protein is CASGDGDTRGNEQFF.

This clonotype was observed at least ten times. This sequence joins TRBV4-1 and TRBJ1-6; 9 bases match TRBD1. This CDR3 is built from 15 residues. V lost 4 bases and J lost 5; bases outside the gene matches: 3. The germline V gene has CDR1 MGHRA and CDR2 YSYEKL. The CDR3 bases are TGCGCCAGCAGCCGGGGACAGGGTGATAATTCACCCCTCCACTTT. It yields the protein CASSRGQGDNSPLHF.

The J gene is TRBJ2-6, the V gene TRBV7-9; 8 positions match TRBD1. With 4 bases clipped from V and 4 bases from J, the junction kept 3 bases outside the gene matches. The V gene's germline CDR1 is SEHNR and CDR2 FQNEAQ (reference sequence). This CDR3 comprises 15 residues. The CDR3: CASSSDRAGANVLTF. The CDR3 DNA is TGTGCCAGCAGCTCGGACAGGGCCGGGGCCAACGTCCTGACTTTC.

This clonotype turned up a few times. The chain employs TRBV2 and TRBJ1-5, with 9 bases identical to TRBD1. Per the germline V gene, CDR1 is SNHLY and CDR2 is FYNNEI. The CDR3 extends over 16 amino acids. V gave up 7 bases and J gave up 4 bases; unmatched junction bases: 11. The CDR3 protein is CASKGTGTLRNQPQHF. Written as DNA, the CDR3 is TGTGCCAGCAAAGGGACAGGGACTCTAAGGAATCAGCCCCAGCATTTT.